Here is one T cell receptor (beta chain) with its context. No antigen is known for it. Since a much larger clone is just one base distant, this may be a read error. This likely comes from a read error, as the CDR3 has no conserved phenylalanine or tryptophan at its end. The CDR3 is 14 amino acids long, termini counted. The entry retains the CDR3 DNA only, 42 bases that are in frame from base 1. V is shortened by 7 bases, J by 3 bases, and the region joining them spans 16 bases. The data originate from a study of CD8 T cells in ankylosing spondylitis (dated by TCRdb to 2017 to 2019). Study-level background: The study set out to find disease-linked TCR variants by profiling T cell receptor beta repertoires in ankylosing spondylitis patients and healthy donors. The full study cohort comprised about 24 ankylosing spondylitis patients and approximately 100 healthy donors. Peripheral blood was sampled, and synovial fluid was additionally collected from ankylosing spondylitis patients.

TCRdb shows the sequencer as Illumina HiSeq 2500. Quantitative 5'-RACE with molecular barcodes was used to prepare TCR beta libraries. On the authors' methods: Disease-linked TCR variants were identified with a new computational method built on a probabilistic model of VDJ rearrangement. TCRdb redid the processing of the public reads, applying fastp at Q25 and MiXCR, and retained in-frame beta chains. CDR3 protein duplicates are merged, each entry listing the most common genes and DNA. The V and J calls follow TCRdb's processing rather than the paper's. This sample has about 250,000 distinct CDR3 sequences in its table, and 24% of those were observed once. About 0.6% of the sample rests with the top ten. Results and caveats for the whole study, not just this receptor: A TCR beta motif of several highly homologous amino acid variants appeared characteristic of blood from ankylosing spondylitis patients. The disease-linked clones had a CD8+ phenotype and were found at relatively low frequencies in peripheral blood. The disease-linked clones were reported as significantly enriched in matched synovial fluid samples from ankylosing spondylitis patients. Some motif variants had previously been reported in the synovial fluid and blood of reactive arthritis patients, which suggests shared mechanisms of disease initiation.

This chain joins TRBV12-3 or TRBV12-4 to TRBJ2-7, with the D gene tentatively TRBD1 or TRBD2, based on 6 matching bases in each. The sequence came from a male donor with ankylosing spondylitis or in good health (not recorded which). Sequencing input: blood, either unsorted or a sorted T cell fraction (not recorded which). The CDR3 reads CASTIGGSSYEQYL. The sequence in DNA is TGTGCCAGCACCATAGGGGGGTCCAGCTACGAGCAGTACCTC.